This T cell receptor (beta chain) originates from a study of blood T cells in healthy people across ages. Per the germline V gene, CDR1 is MNHEY and CDR2 is SVGAGI. The J segment lost 2 bases and the V segment lost 6 bases, leaving 3 bases of the junction unmatched. CDR3 size: 14 residues. A sample-barcoded 5' primer and a J-beta primer mix were used in a second PCR of roughly 7 to 11 cycles. MiXCR, run by TCRdb on the 5' RACE reads, gives a single entry per CDR3 protein. Counted here are hundreds of thousands of distinct CDR3 sequences, about 52% occurring once; the ten biggest clones make up under 65%.

This sequence was found in a man aged 55 to 69 in good health. The V gene is TRBV6-5, the J gene TRBJ2-2; 7 bases match TRBD2. The sequenced sample was blood. The CDR3 spells CASRLAANTGELFF. CDR3 bases: TGTGCCAGCAGGCTAGCGGCTAACACCGGGGAGCTGTTTTTT.